A single T cell receptor beta chain is shown here with its context. The antigen is unknown. Reverse transcribed after extraction, RNA yielded cDNA as the sequencing template. Assay: immunoSEQ multiplex PCR; the TCRdb copy retains only in-frame clones and omits some. The sample includes approximately 210,000 clones, 66% seen only once; the top ten take roughly 1.2%. This sample is drawn from a study of CD8+ T cells in alopecia areata. Specified treatment: oral pan-JAK inhibitor, 5-10 mg twice daily. Points from the study as a whole: Throughout tofacitinib, many expanded lesional clones continued to persist in scalp and blood. Possibly because of HLA-related factors, TCR sharing was less clear across patients than in mice.

The germline V gene encodes CDR1 SQVTM and CDR2 ANQGSEA. The CDR3 loop spans 14 amino acids. Trimming removed 5 bases from V and 3 bases from J; junction bases left unmatched: 7. The input for sequencing was CD4+ T cells sorted from blood, taken between weeks 43 and 45, from a patient treated with tofacitinib. The V gene is TRBV29-1, the J gene TRBJ2-3, with 8 bases fitting TRBD2. This receptor was identified in a human donor with alopecia areata. The CDR3 reads CSVRGGGSTDTQYF. Here the CDR3 DNA reads TGCAGCGTTCGCGGCGGGGGGAGTACAGATACGCAGTATTTT.